The 11 T cell receptor beta chains presented below share a single source sample, sequenced in a study of lymphopenia after photon versus proton radiotherapy. Produced via immunoSEQ multiplex PCR; TCRdb's table is partial and in-frame only. Here the sample spans about 40,000 clones, just over 85% being singletons. Sequences were derived from peripheral blood, sampled from a patient treated with proton-based radiotherapy. All receptors derive from a woman aged 70-85 years with pancreatic cancer. Some clones in this sample may be carry-over from other donors' samples.

The count of this clone is one. The V gene is TRBV30, the J gene TRBJ1-2, with D unresolved. The CDR3 has 16 amino acids. Trimming took off 2 bases at V and 3 bases at J, with 19 bases between the two ends. The germline gives CDR1 GTSNPN, CDR2 SVGIG (reference sequence). The CDR3 DNA is TGTGCCTGGAGTCCCGGTTTAGGCCTAACGGACTATGGCTACACCTTC. Translation gives CAWSPGLGLTDYGYTF.

This chain links TRBV6-5 with TRBJ2-6; TRBD1 agrees at 7 bases. The CDR3 runs 15 residues. The junction had 0 bases not matched to a gene; V was cut back by 2 bases and J by 2 bases. Germline V CDR1 and CDR2: MNHEY, SVGAGI. CDR3 sequence: CASSYDRAGANVLTF. The CDR3 bases are TGTGCCAGCAGTTACGACAGGGCTGGGGCCAACGTCCTGACTTTC.

V usage is TRBV11-2 and J usage is TRBJ2-6, with D uncertain. The CDR3 sequence is 15 residues long. V dropped 5 bases and J dropped 0 bases, with 8 bases sitting between them. Germline V lookup: CDR1 SGHAT, CDR2 FQNNGV. The CDR3 loop is CASSHNPSGANVLTF. The CDR3 coding sequence is TGTGCCAGCAGCCATAATCCCTCTGGGGCCAACGTCCTGACTTTC. Combining the CDR3 with reference TRBV11-2 and TRBJ2-6 gives the whole variable domain EAGVAQSPRYKIIEKRQSVAFWCNPISGHATLYWYQQILGQGPKLLIQFQNNGVVDDSQLPKDRFSAERLKGVDSTLKIQPAKLEDSAVYLCASSHNPSGANVLTFGAGSRLTVL.

CDR3 nucleotide sequence: TGTGCCAGCAGCTATACAGTGAACACTGAAGCTTTCTTT. Its protein is CASSYTVNTEAFF. The rearrangement links TRBV7-2 to TRBJ1-1; D gene unclear. The CDR3 loop spans 13 amino acids. Looked up from germline, CDR1 is SGHTA and CDR2 is FQGNSA. Trimming cost V 4 bases and J 0 bases, with 6 bases left between them.

The chain is built from TRBV6-1 and TRBJ1-1, with 8 bases aligning to TRBD1. The germline gives CDR1 MNHNS, CDR2 SASEGT. The CDR3 is 17 residues long. Germline trimming cut 2 bases from V and 3 bases from J; bases unmatched to any gene: 11. For the CDR3, the DNA is TGTGCCAGCAGTGAAAGGGGCAGGGGGCGGGTAGACACTGAAGCTTTCTTT. As protein: CASSERGRGRVDTEAFF.

V and J are TRBV7-6 and TRBJ1-4, with a possible D match to TRBD1 (5 bases). The germline V gene encodes CDR1 SGHVS and CDR2 FNYEAQ. The CDR3 has 16 residues. Trimming removed 2 bases from V and 0 bases from J, with 10 bases in between. The CDR3 here is CASSLYGATTNEKLFF. In nucleotides, the CDR3 is TGTGCCAGCAGCTTATATGGGGCTACAACTAATGAAAAACTGTTTTTT.

The gene calls are TRBV11-2 and TRBJ2-5; weak D call: TRBD1 (6 bases). Trimming left V 2 bases short and J 1 base short, with 8 bases between. CDR3 size: 14 residues. CDR1 and CDR2 from the germline V gene are SGHAT and FQNNGV. CDR3 sequence: CASSLTGTQETQYF. DNA for the CDR3: TGTGCCAGCAGCTTAACAGGGACCCAAGAGACCCAGTACTTC.

This rearrangement joins TRBV30 to TRBJ1-2; D gene uncertain. CDR1 is GTSNPN and CDR2 is SVGIG in the germline V gene (reference sequence). Deletions cut 0 bases from V and 7 bases from J, with 12 bases between. The CDR3 runs to 13 residues. The CDR3 is CAWSVSGEGGYTF. In DNA form, the CDR3 reads TGTGCCTGGAGTGTATCCGGGGAGGGTGGCTACACCTTC.

This sequence joins TRBV19 and TRBJ2-6; D remains unclear. V was trimmed by 3 bases and J by 1 base, leaving 13 bases between them. This CDR3 region has 17 residues. Germline CDR1 LNHDA, CDR2 SQIVND (reference sequence). The DNA of the CDR3 is TGTGCCAGTAGTATGGCCACCAGAGAGTCTGGGGCCAACGTCCTGACTTTC. Its protein is CASSMATRESGANVLTF.

This clone was seen a few times. This chain links TRBV19 with TRBJ1-5; D call uncertain. CDR1 is LNHDA, CDR2 SQIVND, per germline (reference sequence). CDR3 length: 12 amino acids. Deletions cut 3 bases from V and 5 bases from J, with 5 bases between. The CDR3 nucleotides are TGTGCCAGTAGTATGGGGTATCAGCCCCAGCATTTT. Amino acid sequence: CASSMGYQPQHF.

The chain uses TRBV6-5 and TRBJ2-7, with D perhaps matching TRBD1 or TRBD2 (6 bases each). Germline V lookup: CDR1 MNHEY, CDR2 SVGAGI. CDR3 size: 15 residues. Trimming pared 3 bases from V and 3 bases from J, leaving 15 bases between. The CDR3, as DNA: TGTGCCAGCAGTTATGGCGGAGGGGGAAACTACGAGCAGTACTTC. It translates to CASSYGGGGNYEQYF.